Listed below are T cell receptor beta chains from one sample, sequenced in a study of cytomegalovirus exposure and HLA in healthy donors. The data were produced by immunoSEQ multiplex PCR, yet TCRdb's version contains in-frame clones alone and is incomplete. This sample's clone table lists roughly 53,000 clones. The specimen sequenced was PBMCs. These TCRs come from a man between 18 and 29 years old in good health and CMV-seropositive. Both conserved end residues are part of each CDR3. D genes are given only for firm matches.

d_call: .; j_call: TRBJ2-7; cdr3_length: 13; v_call: TRBV11-2; cdr3_aa: CASSQVDSYEQYF; cdr3_nt: TGTGCCAGCAGCCAGGTCGACAGCTACGAGCAGTACTTC
d_call: TRBD2; j_call: TRBJ2-7; cdr3_length: 16; v_call: TRBV28; cdr3_aa: CASNPGLAGLLYEQYF; cdr3_nt: TGTGCCAGCAACCCGGGACTAGCGGGACTACTATACGAGCAGTACTTC
d_call: .; j_call: TRBJ1-2; cdr3_length: 12; v_call: TRBV4-1; cdr3_aa: CASSQEARGYTF; cdr3_nt: TGCGCCAGCAGCCAAGAGGCCAGGGGCTACACCTTC
d_call: .; j_call: TRBJ2-3; cdr3_length: 13; v_call: TRBV7-3; cdr3_aa: CASSSAATDTQYF; cdr3_nt: TGTGCCAGCAGCTCGGCGGCCACAGATACGCAGTATTTT
d_call: TRBD1; j_call: TRBJ2-3; cdr3_length: 15; v_call: TRBV12-5; cdr3_aa: CASQSPGQGSDTQYF; cdr3_nt: TGTGCTAGTCAATCGCCGGGACAGGGTTCAGATACGCAGTATTTT
d_call: .; j_call: TRBJ1-2; cdr3_length: 14; v_call: TRBV2; cdr3_aa: CASSLGTATYGYTF; cdr3_nt: TGTGCCAGCAGTCTGGGGACTGCCACATATGGCTACACCTTC
d_call: .; j_call: TRBJ2-5; cdr3_length: 15; v_call: TRBV10-2; cdr3_aa: CASSESRDIRETQYF; cdr3_nt: TGCGCCAGCAGTGAGTCGCGAGACATCAGGGAGACCCAGTACTTC
d_call: .; j_call: TRBJ2-5; cdr3_length: 14; v_call: TRBV11-3; cdr3_aa: CASSKTAVQETQYF; cdr3_nt: TGTGCCAGCAGCAAGACAGCAGTCCAAGAGACCCAGTACTTC
d_call: TRBD2; j_call: TRBJ2-7; cdr3_length: 14; v_call: TRBV6-5; cdr3_aa: CASSASGRVREQYF; cdr3_nt: TGTGCCAGCAGTGCTAGCGGGAGAGTCCGCGAGCAGTACTTC
d_call: TRBD1; j_call: TRBJ2-5; cdr3_length: 13; v_call: TRBV10-3; cdr3_aa: CAISQDREETQYF; cdr3_nt: TGTGCCATCAGTCAGGACAGGGAAGAGACCCAGTACTTC
d_call: .; j_call: TRBJ1-5; cdr3_length: 15; v_call: TRBV2; cdr3_aa: CASSEARGAGQPQHF; cdr3_nt: TGTGCCAGCAGTGAAGCCCGGGGGGCAGGGCAGCCCCAGCATTTT
d_call: TRBD2; j_call: TRBJ2-1; cdr3_length: 17; v_call: TRBV19; cdr3_aa: CASSPSTSGRPYNEQFF; cdr3_nt: TGTGCCAGTAGTCCATCGACTAGCGGGAGGCCCTACAATGAGCAGTTCTTC
d_call: TRBD2; j_call: TRBJ2-7; cdr3_length: 15; v_call: TRBV13; cdr3_aa: CASTLRGGKMNEQYF; cdr3_nt: TGTGCCAGCACCCTTCGGGGGGGCAAAATGAACGAGCAGTACTTC
d_call: TRBD2; j_call: TRBJ2-5; cdr3_length: 15; v_call: TRBV5-1; cdr3_aa: CASSQPGTSGETQYF; cdr3_nt: TGCGCCAGCAGCCAACCCGGGACTAGCGGGGAGACCCAGTACTTC
d_call: .; j_call: TRBJ2-1; cdr3_length: 15; v_call: TRBV5-1; cdr3_aa: CASSFSGGSYNEQFF; cdr3_nt: TGCGCCAGCAGCTTTAGCGGTGGCTCCTACAATGAGCAGTTCTTC
d_call: .; j_call: TRBJ1-1; cdr3_length: 14; v_call: TRBV19; cdr3_aa: CASGGRDGITEAFF; cdr3_nt: TGTGCCAGTGGAGGGCGGGACGGTATTACTGAAGCTTTCTTT
d_call: .; j_call: TRBJ1-1; cdr3_length: 15; v_call: TRBV7-9; cdr3_aa: CASSGQSGVGTEAFF; cdr3_nt: TGTGCCAGCAGCGGGCAGTCAGGGGTGGGCACTGAAGCTTTCTTT
d_call: .; j_call: TRBJ2-1; cdr3_length: 13; v_call: TRBV7-3; cdr3_aa: CASSLSRDNEQFF; cdr3_nt: TGTGCCAGCAGCTTAAGTCGCGACAATGAGCAGTTCTTC
d_call: TRBD2; j_call: TRBJ2-2; cdr3_length: 15; v_call: TRBV19; cdr3_aa: CASKISGRATGELFF; cdr3_nt: TGTGCCAGTAAGATTAGTGGGAGGGCTACCGGGGAGCTGTTTTTT
d_call: .; j_call: TRBJ2-1; cdr3_length: 14; v_call: TRBV29-1; cdr3_aa: CSGRGGQVNNEQFF; cdr3_nt: TGCAGCGGAAGAGGGGGTCAGGTAAATAATGAGCAGTTCTTC
d_call: .; j_call: TRBJ1-6; cdr3_length: 15; v_call: TRBV27; cdr3_aa: CASSATGISNSPLHF; cdr3_nt: TGTGCCAGCAGTGCTACAGGAATATCTAATTCACCCCTCCACTTT
d_call: .; j_call: TRBJ1-1; cdr3_length: 11; v_call: TRBV5-1; cdr3_aa: CASSLGRVAFF; cdr3_nt: TGCGCCAGCAGCTTGGGGAGGGTAGCTTTCTTT
d_call: .; j_call: TRBJ2-7; cdr3_length: 15; v_call: TRBV9; cdr3_aa: CASSVAGESSYEQYF; cdr3_nt: TGTGCCAGCAGCGTAGCGGGAGAGAGCTCCTACGAGCAGTACTTC
d_call: .; j_call: TRBJ2-7; cdr3_length: 14; v_call: TRBV18; cdr3_aa: CASSPGASTYEQYF; cdr3_nt: TGTGCCAGCTCACCAGGGGCGAGTACCTACGAGCAGTACTTC
d_call: TRBD2; j_call: TRBJ2-1; cdr3_length: 14; v_call: TRBV5-1; cdr3_aa: CASSAPREYNEQFF; cdr3_nt: TGCGCCAGCAGCGCCCCGCGGGAGTACAATGAGCAGTTCTTC
d_call: TRBD2; j_call: TRBJ2-3; cdr3_length: 17; v_call: TRBV18; cdr3_aa: CASSPQMAGGVTDTQYF; cdr3_nt: TGTGCCAGCTCACCACAGATGGCGGGAGGGGTCACAGATACGCAGTATTTT
d_call: TRBD1; j_call: TRBJ2-6; cdr3_length: 17; v_call: TRBV7-9; cdr3_aa: CASSTGTGGSGANVLTF; cdr3_nt: TGTGCCAGCAGCACCGGGACAGGCGGCTCTGGGGCCAACGTCCTGACTTTC
d_call: TRBD1; j_call: TRBJ1-4; cdr3_length: 18; v_call: TRBV19; cdr3_aa: CASSNGQGFGVANEKLFF; cdr3_nt: TGTGCCAGTAGTAACGGACAGGGGTTTGGAGTTGCTAATGAAAAACTGTTTTTT
d_call: .; j_call: TRBJ1-1; cdr3_length: 14; v_call: TRBV11-2; cdr3_aa: CASISNREGTEAFF; cdr3_nt: TGTGCCAGCATCTCCAACAGGGAGGGGACTGAAGCTTTCTTT
d_call: .; j_call: TRBJ2-4; cdr3_length: 14; v_call: TRBV10-3; cdr3_aa: CAISESGGRDIQYF; cdr3_nt: TGTGCCATCAGTGAGTCCGGGGGTCGGGACATTCAGTACTTC
d_call: .; j_call: TRBJ2-3; cdr3_length: 15; v_call: TRBV7-2; cdr3_aa: CASSLGGGLTDTQYF; cdr3_nt: TGTGCCAGCAGCTTGGGGGGAGGTTTGACAGATACGCAGTATTTT
d_call: .; j_call: TRBJ2-7; cdr3_length: 18; v_call: TRBV10-2; cdr3_aa: CASSPEVVLLDEIYEQYF; cdr3_nt: TGCGCCAGCAGCCCTGAGGTAGTGCTACTAGATGAGATCTACGAGCAGTACTTC
d_call: .; j_call: TRBJ2-2; cdr3_length: 13; v_call: TRBV19; cdr3_aa: CASSHRNTGELFF; cdr3_nt: TGTGCCAGTAGCCACAGAAACACCGGGGAGCTGTTTTTT
d_call: TRBD1; j_call: TRBJ1-4; cdr3_length: 14; v_call: TRBV28; cdr3_aa: CASRDRRSMKELFF; cdr3_nt: TGTGCCAGCAGGGACAGGCGGTCAATGAAAGAACTGTTTTTT
d_call: TRBD1; j_call: TRBJ2-3; cdr3_length: 16; v_call: TRBV4-1; cdr3_aa: CASSQWDSHSTDTQYF; cdr3_nt: TGCGCCAGCAGCCAATGGGACAGCCATAGCACAGATACGCAGTATTTT
d_call: .; j_call: TRBJ2-7; cdr3_length: 12; v_call: TRBV6-6; cdr3_aa: CATSGTTYEQYF; cdr3_nt: TGTGCCACCTCCGGGACAACCTACGAGCAGTACTTC
d_call: TRBD1; j_call: TRBJ2-1; cdr3_length: 16; v_call: TRBV19; cdr3_aa: CASSKPLGQVYNEQFF; cdr3_nt: TGTGCCAGTAGTAAGCCCTTGGGACAGGTATACAATGAGCAGTTCTTC
d_call: TRBD1; j_call: TRBJ2-7; cdr3_length: 15; v_call: TRBV28; cdr3_aa: CASSLGGTGGVEQYF; cdr3_nt: TGTGCCAGCAGTTTGGGCGGGACAGGGGGCGTCGAGCAGTACTTC
d_call: TRBD2; j_call: TRBJ2-1; cdr3_length: 14; v_call: TRBV7-9; cdr3_aa: CASSSWTSGNEQFF; cdr3_nt: TGTGCCAGCAGCTCATGGACTAGCGGCAATGAGCAGTTCTTC
d_call: .; j_call: TRBJ1-1; cdr3_length: 16; v_call: TRBV5-1; cdr3_aa: CASSKEGGHQNTEAFF; cdr3_nt: TGCGCCAGCAGCAAGGAAGGGGGACACCAGAACACTGAAGCTTTCTTT
d_call: .; j_call: TRBJ2-2; cdr3_length: 12; v_call: TRBV10-2; cdr3_aa: CASSGAFGELFF; cdr3_nt: TGCGCCAGCAGTGGAGCTTTCGGGGAGCTGTTTTTT
d_call: .; j_call: TRBJ1-1; cdr3_length: 14; v_call: TRBV7-9; cdr3_aa: CASSLDRSNTEAFF; cdr3_nt: TGTGCCAGCAGCTTAGACAGGTCCAACACTGAAGCTTTCTTT
d_call: .; j_call: TRBJ2-5; cdr3_length: 15; v_call: TRBV9; cdr3_aa: CASSVGVGAVETQYF; cdr3_nt: TGTGCCAGCAGCGTAGGGGTGGGAGCGGTGGAGACCCAGTACTTC
d_call: .; j_call: TRBJ1-1; cdr3_length: 14; v_call: TRBV5-5; cdr3_aa: CASSLVGGGTEAFF; cdr3_nt: TGTGCCAGCAGCTTGGTGGGAGGAGGAACTGAAGCTTTCTTT
d_call: TRBD1; j_call: TRBJ2-1; cdr3_length: 13; v_call: TRBV29-1; cdr3_aa: CSVETGSLNEQFF; cdr3_nt: TGCAGCGTTGAGACAGGGTCACTCAATGAGCAGTTCTTC
d_call: TRBD2; j_call: TRBJ2-1; cdr3_length: 13; v_call: TRBV9; cdr3_aa: CASSVGAGGEQFF; cdr3_nt: TGTGCCAGCAGCGTAGGGGCGGGAGGAGAGCAGTTCTTC
d_call: .; j_call: TRBJ2-5; cdr3_length: 13; v_call: TRBV10-3; cdr3_aa: CAISPGELETQYF; cdr3_nt: TGTGCCATCAGTCCCGGGGAACTGGAGACCCAGTACTTC
d_call: .; j_call: TRBJ1-5; cdr3_length: 12; v_call: TRBV2; cdr3_aa: CASTPGYQPQHF; cdr3_nt: TGTGCCAGCACCCCGGGGTATCAGCCCCAGCATTTT
d_call: .; j_call: TRBJ2-7; cdr3_length: 11; v_call: TRBV29-1; cdr3_aa: CSVGLRVEQYF; cdr3_nt: TGCAGCGTTGGACTACGAGTCGAGCAGTACTTC
d_call: .; j_call: TRBJ1-1; cdr3_length: 13; v_call: TRBV28; cdr3_aa: CATVGRGNTEAFF; cdr3_nt: TGTGCCACCGTTGGGCGGGGGAACACTGAAGCTTTCTTT